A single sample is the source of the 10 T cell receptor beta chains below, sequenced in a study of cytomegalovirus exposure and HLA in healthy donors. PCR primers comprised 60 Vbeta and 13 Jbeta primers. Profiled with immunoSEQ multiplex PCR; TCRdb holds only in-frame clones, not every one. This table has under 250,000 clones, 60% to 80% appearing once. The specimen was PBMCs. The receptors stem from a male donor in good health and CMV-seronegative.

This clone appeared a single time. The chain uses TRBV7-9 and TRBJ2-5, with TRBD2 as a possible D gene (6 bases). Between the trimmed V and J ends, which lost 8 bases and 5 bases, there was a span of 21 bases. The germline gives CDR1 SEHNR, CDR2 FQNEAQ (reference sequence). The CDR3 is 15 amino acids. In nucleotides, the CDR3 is TGTGCCAGCGGTACGACTAGTCGGTCCCTGGAGACCCAGTACTTC. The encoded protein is CASGTTSRSLETQYF.

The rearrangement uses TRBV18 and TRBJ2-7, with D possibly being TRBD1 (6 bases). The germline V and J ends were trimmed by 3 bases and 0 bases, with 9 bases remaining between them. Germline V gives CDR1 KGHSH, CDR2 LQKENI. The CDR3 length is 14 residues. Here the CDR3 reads CASSPGASSYEQYF. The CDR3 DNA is TGTGCCAGCTCACCGGGGGCGAGCTCCTACGAGCAGTACTTC.

The CDR3 sequence: CASSKGGGTVGAGELFF. In DNA form, the CDR3 reads TGTGCCAGCAGCAAAGGGGGCGGGACAGTCGGGGCCGGGGAGCTGTTTTTT. The chain employs TRBV21-1 and TRBJ2-2; the tabulated D call, TRBD1, remains unverified against the DNA. TRBV21-1 is given as a pseudogene. The CDR3 length is 17 residues.

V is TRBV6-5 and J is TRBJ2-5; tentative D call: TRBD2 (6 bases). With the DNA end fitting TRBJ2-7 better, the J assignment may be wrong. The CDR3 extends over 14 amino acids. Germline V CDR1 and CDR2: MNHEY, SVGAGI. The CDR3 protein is CASSLTRRNYEQYF. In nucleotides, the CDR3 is TGTGCCAGCAGTTTGACTAGGAGGAACTACGAGCAGTACTTC.

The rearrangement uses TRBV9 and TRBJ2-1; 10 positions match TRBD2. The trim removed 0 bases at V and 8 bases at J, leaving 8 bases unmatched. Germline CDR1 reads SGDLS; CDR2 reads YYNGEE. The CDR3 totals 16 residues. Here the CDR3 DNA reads TGTGCCAGCAGCGTAGGGGAACTAGCGGGAATCGATGAGCAGTTCTTC. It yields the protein CASSVGELAGIDEQFF.

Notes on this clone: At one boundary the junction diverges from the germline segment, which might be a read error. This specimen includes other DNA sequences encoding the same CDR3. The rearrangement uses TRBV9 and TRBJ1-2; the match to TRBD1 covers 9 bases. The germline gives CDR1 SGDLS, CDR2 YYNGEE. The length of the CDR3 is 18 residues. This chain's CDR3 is CASSVEGSGTGIIDGYTF. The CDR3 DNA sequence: TGTGCTAGCAGCGTAGAGGGAAGCGGGACAGGGATAATCGATGGCTACACCTTC.

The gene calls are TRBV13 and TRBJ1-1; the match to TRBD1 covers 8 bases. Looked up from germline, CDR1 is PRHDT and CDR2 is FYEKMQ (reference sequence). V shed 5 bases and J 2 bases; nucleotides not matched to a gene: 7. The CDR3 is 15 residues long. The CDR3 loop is CASSADRGLNTEAFF. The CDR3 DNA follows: TGTGCCAGCAGCGCAGACAGGGGATTAAACACTGAAGCTTTCTTT.

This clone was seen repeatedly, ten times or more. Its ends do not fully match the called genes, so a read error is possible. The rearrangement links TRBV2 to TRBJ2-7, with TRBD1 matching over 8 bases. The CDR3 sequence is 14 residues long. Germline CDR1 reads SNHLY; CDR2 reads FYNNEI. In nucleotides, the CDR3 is TGTGCCAGCAATGAACAGGGGGGTCCTTACGAGCAGTACTTC. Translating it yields CASNEQGGPYEQYF.

This CDR3 is CASLTGGYEQYF. The CDR3 DNA reads TGTGCCAGCCTCACGGGGGGTTACGAGCAGTACTTC. This chain uses TRBV6-1 with TRBJ2-7; 7 bases are shared with TRBD2. CDR1 is MNHNS and CDR2 is SASEGT in the germline V gene. V lost 8 bases to trimming and J lost 4 bases; unmatched junction nucleotides: 5. The CDR3 covers 12 residues.

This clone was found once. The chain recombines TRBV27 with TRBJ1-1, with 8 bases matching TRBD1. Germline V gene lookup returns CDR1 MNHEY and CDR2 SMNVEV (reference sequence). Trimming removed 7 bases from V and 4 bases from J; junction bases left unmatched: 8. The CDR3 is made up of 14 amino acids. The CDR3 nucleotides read TGTGCCAGCACCTCGGACAGGGAGGCCACTGAAGCTTTCTTT. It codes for CASTSDREATEAFF.